At least ten counts were recorded for the clone carrying this TCR beta chain. A single record per CDR3 protein comes from TCRdb applying MiXCR to the 5' RACE reads. This repertoire shows more than 450,000 distinct CDR3 sequences, approximately 19% found once; its top ten account for around 11%. Germline assignment: CDR1 SGHRS and CDR2 YFSETQ. CDR3 size: 15 residues. The ends were cut back, 4 bases at V and 2 bases at J, with 14 bases in the middle. The data were taken from a study of T-cell memory formation after mild COVID-19. V gene TRBV5-1 combines with J gene TRBJ2-3, with unresolved D. Sequenced sample: PBMCs or a T cell subset sorted from them (not recorded which). The receptor's source is an adult woman who had mild COVID-19 (a few samples of this study predate the infection). Cell type and time point are not known. The CDR3 DNA is TGCGCCAGCAGCATGGACCGCACCAACACAGATACGCAGTATTTT. This translates into CASSMDRTNTDTQYF.